The sequence of this T cell receptor beta chain was determined in a study of blood T cells in healthy people across ages. Study-level points and caveats: The unsorted PBMCs prevented any conclusive comparison of naive versus antigen-experienced cells. Naive CD4+ cells and diversity were both higher in long-lived donors than in aged donors. It was held that the diversity estimates obtained from one million T cells were underestimates.

Every donor gave ten milliliters of peripheral blood. As to this clonotype: The target antigen is unknown. With a much larger clone just one base away, this may be a read error.

Then a second PCR, running roughly 7 to 11 cycles, was carried out with a sample-barcoded 5' primer and a J-beta primer mix. MiXCR, run by TCRdb on the 5' RACE reads, gives a single entry per CDR3 protein. In the table there are about 1 million distinct CDR3 sequences, 45% of which are singletons. This CDR3 region has 10 residues. Per germline, CDR1 MDHEN and CDR2 SYDVKM. Deletions cut 4 bases from V and 6 bases from J, with 2 bases between. This receptor was taken from a woman aged 55-70 years in good health. V and J are TRBV28 and TRBJ2-3; D is unresolved. Sequenced sample: blood. CDR3 DNA sequence: TGTGCCAGCAGTTGGGATACGCAGTATTTT. Protein product: CASSWDTQYF. Full variable domain (remainder filled in from reference TRBV28 and TRBJ2-3): DVKVTQSSRYLVKRTGEKVFLECVQDMDHENMFWYRQDPGLGLRLIYFSYDVKMKEKGDIPEGYSVSREKKERFSLILESASTNQTSMYLCASSWDTQYFGPGTRLTVL.